This T cell receptor (beta chain) derives from a study of T cell responses to AZD1222 COVID-19 vaccine. Study-level points and caveats: Regions left unmutated in variants are reportedly the target of nearly half of spike-specific TCRs. Donors were largely white British and mainly female; clonal diversity was possibly underestimated.

On this clone: The antigen remains unidentified.

The germline CDR1 and CDR2 sequences are SGHTA and FQGNSA. V shed 2 bases and J shed 2 bases, with 5 bases lying between them. The CDR3 covers 13 residues. Sequencing used immunoSEQ multiplex PCR; TCRdb keeps in-frame clones, though not all of them. Altogether 100,000 to 150,000 clones are present, approximately 88% being singletons, with the ten largest covering roughly 5.4%. This receptor was obtained from an adult in good health. The specimen was peripheral blood, collected on day 0 of AZD1222 vaccination. The chain uses TRBV7-2 and TRBJ2-3; D unclear. The CDR3 spells CASSLPNTDTQYF. The CDR3 bases are TGTGCCAGCAGCTTACCCAACACAGATACGCAGTATTTT.